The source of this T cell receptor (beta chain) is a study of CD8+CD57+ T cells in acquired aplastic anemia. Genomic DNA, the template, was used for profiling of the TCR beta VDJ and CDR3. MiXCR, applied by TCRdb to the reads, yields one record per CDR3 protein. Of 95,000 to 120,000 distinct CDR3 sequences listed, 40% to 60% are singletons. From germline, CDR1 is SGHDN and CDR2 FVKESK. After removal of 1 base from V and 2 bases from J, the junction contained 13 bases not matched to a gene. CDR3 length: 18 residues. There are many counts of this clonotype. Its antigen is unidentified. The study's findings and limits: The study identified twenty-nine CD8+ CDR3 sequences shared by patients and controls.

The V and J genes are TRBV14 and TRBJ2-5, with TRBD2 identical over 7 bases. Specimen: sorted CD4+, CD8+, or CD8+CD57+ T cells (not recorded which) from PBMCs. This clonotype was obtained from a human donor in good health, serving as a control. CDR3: CASSQVGLVAPAQETQYF. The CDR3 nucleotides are TGTGCCAGCAGCCAAGTAGGACTAGTGGCTCCCGCACAAGAGACCCAGTACTTC.